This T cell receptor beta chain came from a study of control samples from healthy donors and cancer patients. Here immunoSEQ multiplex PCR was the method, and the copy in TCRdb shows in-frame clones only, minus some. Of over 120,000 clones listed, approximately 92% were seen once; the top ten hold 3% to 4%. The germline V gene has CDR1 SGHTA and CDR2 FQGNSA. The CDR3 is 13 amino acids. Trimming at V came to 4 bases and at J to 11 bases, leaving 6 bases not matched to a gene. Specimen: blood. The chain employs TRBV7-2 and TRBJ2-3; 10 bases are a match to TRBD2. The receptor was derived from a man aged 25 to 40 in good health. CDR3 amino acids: CASSSSLAGEQYF. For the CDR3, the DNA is TGTGCCAGCAGCTCTTCCCTAGCGGGGGAGCAGTATTTT.